This T cell receptor beta chain derives from a study of blood T cell repertoires in COVID-19. Study in general: There were acute and convalescent COVID-19 samples, and they came from the United States, Italy and Spain. Sample material is recorded as cDNA or gDNA derived from T cells, B-cell-depleted T cells, or PBMCs.

Authors' methods: Scientists estimated how many nucleated cells there were by amplifying reference gene primers. Assay: immunoSEQ multiplex PCR; the TCRdb copy retains only in-frame clones and omits some. V and J calls plus clone size are reproduced from that table; the DNA served to infer D and trimming. The sample holds 75,000 to 95,000 clones, roughly 91% seen once. V trimming: 2 bases; J trimming: 6 bases; junction bases outside the gene matches: 2. The CDR3 has 14 amino acids. CDR1 is SGHAT and CDR2 is FQNNGV in the germline V gene. The genes are TRBV11-2 and TRBJ2-3, with 10 positions matching TRBD2. The receptor's source is a human donor in a cohort sampled during active COVID-19. Sequencing was carried out using peripheral blood. CDR3 bases: TGTGCCAGCAGCTTAACTAGCGGGATTGATACGCAGTATTTT. Protein product: CASSLTSGIDTQYF.